These T cell receptor beta chains were read from a single sample in a study of human T cells and chemical hapten exposure. TCRdb analysed the RACE reads with MiXCR anew, one entry per CDR3 protein. The sample records around 380,000 distinct CDR3 sequences, about 4.4% being singletons. This specimen was whole blood, taken in connection with sensitization to the hapten diphenylcyclopropenone (DPC). All receptors come from a woman between 50 and 59 years old with alopecia areata. Some clones in this sample may be carry-over from other donors' samples. CDR3s include the opening cysteine and the closing phenylalanine or tryptophan. The D gene is left open where the match is weak. Expanded clones get a size class; other rows say once, few or many, or leave the size out.

TRBJ2-3	TRBV9	NA	12	many	TGTGCCAGCAGCGTAGGCACAGATACGCAGTATTTT	CASSVGTDTQYF
TRBJ2-1	TRBV4-3	TRBD2	16	few	TGCGCCAGCAGCCCCCGGACTAGCGGGCAATACAATGAGCAGTTCTTC	CASSPRTSGQYNEQFF
TRBJ2-3	TRBV5-1	NA	16	many	TGCGCCAGCAGCAAAGAAGGAGACACCCCCACAGATACGCAGTATTTT	CASSKEGDTPTDTQYF
TRBJ1-4	TRBV10-3	NA	15	few	TGTGCCATCAGTGAGCCGGGCAGGACTAATGAAAAACTGTTTTTT	CAISEPGRTNEKLFF
TRBJ2-3	TRBV6-2/TRBV6-3	NA	13	many	TGTGCCAGCAGTTACTACCAGACAGATACGCAGTATTTT	CASSYYQTDTQYF
TRBJ2-4	TRBV6-1	NA	16	NA	TGTGCCAGCAGTGGACGGACACCTAATCGAGAAAACATTCAGTACTTC	CASSGRTPNRENIQYF
TRBJ1-1	TRBV18	NA	15	many	TGTGCCAGCTCACCGAAGACAGGTTTGAACACTGAAGCTTTCTTT	CASSPKTGLNTEAFF
TRBJ1-4	TRBV6-2/TRBV6-3	NA	13	few	TGTGCCAGCAGTTACTCGGGGATAGGAAAACTGTTTTTT	CASSYSGIGKLFF
TRBJ2-1	TRBV5-6	NA	14	few	TGTGCCAGCAGCTTGGGACCGTCGAGGAATGAGCAGTTCTTC	CASSLGPSRNEQFF
TRBJ1-1	TRBV20-1	NA	12	many	TGCAGTGCGTCCGGGACCGGGTACGAAGCTTTCTTT	CSASGTGYEAFF
TRBJ1-2	TRBV13	TRBD1	14	many	TGTGCCGTTCTACAGGGGTCTCGTAACTATGGCTACACCTTC	CAVLQGSRNYGYTF
TRBJ1-2	TRBV12-3/TRBV12-4	NA	14	NA	TGTGCCAGCAGTCCCCATGCGGGAAGCTATGGCTACACCTTC	CASSPHAGSYGYTF
TRBJ2-2	TRBV5-5	NA	15	many	TGTGCCAGCAGCTTTACAGTTACGAACACCGGGGAGCTGTTTTTT	CASSFTVTNTGELFF
TRBJ1-1	TRBV12-5	NA	14	NA	TGTGCTAGTGGTCCGTCCGGGCACGATTCTGAAGCTTTCTTT	CASGPSGHDSEAFF
TRBJ1-1	TRBV11-2	NA	15	many	TGTGCCAGCAGCTTTAAGGGGTTGGAGTGGACTGAAGCTTTCTTT	CASSFKGLEWTEAFF
TRBJ2-7	TRBV20-1	TRBD2	12	many	TGCAGTGCTAAGCGGGACTCCTACGAGCAGTACTTC	CSAKRDSYEQYF